The rows below give T cell receptor beta chains drawn from one sample of a study of OX40 agonist ivuxolimab in advanced cancers. TCRdb keeps only in-frame clones here, not all; method: immunoSEQ multiplex PCR. The sample has about 36,000 clones; approximately 78% are singletons. The material sequenced was CD4+ or CD8+ T cells sorted from blood, taken in a trial of the OX40 agonist ivuxolimab. Every receptor here comes from an adult with an advanced solid tumor such as melanoma, head and neck, liver or kidney cancer. The CDR3 runs from the conserved cysteine through the conserved F or W. A D gene is named only where the DNA matches it firmly. Not every row has a clone size; where given, it reads once, few, many or a size class.

v_gene,j_gene,abundance,len,d_gene,CDR3aa,CDR3nt
TRBV19,TRBJ2-7,.,14,.,CASSFGQTMDEQYF,TGTGCCAGTAGTTTCGGGCAGACTATGGACGAGCAGTACTTC
TRBV6-6,TRBJ1-1,.,13,.,CASSYGKGTEAFF,TGTGCCAGCAGTTACGGGAAAGGCACTGAAGCTTTCTTT
TRBV4-3,TRBJ1-4,.,16,.,CASSQGGALYNEKLFF,TGCGCCAGCAGCCAAGGGGGCGCCCTCTATAATGAAAAACTGTTTTTT
TRBV29-1,TRBJ2-7,few,13,TRBD2,CSVLTSGRNEQYF,TGCAGCGTCCTTACTAGCGGGAGAAACGAGCAGTACTTC
TRBV27,TRBJ2-5,.,16,.,CASSLTGAWLRETQYF,TGTGCCAGCAGTTTAACGGGGGCCTGGTTGAGGGAGACCCAGTACTTC
TRBV9,TRBJ1-5,.,14,TRBD1,CASGRTGGNQPQHF,TGTGCCAGCGGACGTACAGGGGGCAATCAGCCCCAGCATTTT
TRBV7-2,TRBJ1-1,.,13,.,CASSLRLNTEAFF,TGTGCCAGCAGCCTTCGGTTGAACACTGAAGCTTTCTTT
TRBV6-5,TRBJ1-5,.,15,TRBD1,CASSYEGQSNQPQHF,TGTGCCAGCAGTTACGAGGGACAGAGCAATCAGCCCCAGCATTTT
TRBV9,TRBJ2-1,.,17,.,CASSPRNGLTRDNEQFF,TGTGCCAGCAGCCCGCGAAACGGGTTAACAAGGGACAATGAGCAGTTCTTC
TRBV7-9,TRBJ2-2,.,12,.,CASSFGTGELFF,TGTGCCAGCAGCTTCGGTACCGGGGAGCTGTTTTTT
TRBV25-1,TRBJ2-1,few,18,TRBD2,CASSARGTSRRAYNEQFF,TGTGCCAGCAGCGCACGAGGGACTAGCAGGAGAGCCTACAATGAGCAGTTCTTC
TRBV18,TRBJ2-2,.,16,.,CASSLKQRRETGELFF,TGTGCCAGCTCACTTAAACAACGCCGGGAAACCGGGGAGCTGTTTTTT
TRBV30,TRBJ1-5,.,15,.,CAWSLGSPANQPQHF,TGTGCCTGGAGTTTGGGTAGCCCCGCTAATCAGCCCCAGCATTTT
TRBV29-1,TRBJ2-2,once,13,TRBD2,CSVDGTRSGELFF,TGCAGCGTTGATGGGACTAGATCCGGGGAGCTGTTTTTT
TRBV30,TRBJ2-2,.,13,.,CAWTVGNTGELFF,TGTGCCTGGACTGTCGGGAACACCGGGGAGCTGTTTTTT
TRBV11-2,TRBJ2-2,few,15,TRBD1,CASSSTGSNTGELFF,TGTGCCAGCAGCTCGACAGGGAGTAACACCGGGGAGCTGTTTTTT
TRBV7-2,TRBJ2-7,.,15,.,CASSLRGSRSYEQYF,TGTGCCAGCAGCTTACGAGGGAGTAGGTCCTACGAGCAGTACTTC
TRBV7-9,TRBJ2-5,.,17,TRBD2,CASSRGSLAGVQETQYF,TGTGCCAGCAGCCGAGGAAGCCTAGCGGGGGTCCAAGAGACCCAGTACTTC
TRBV28,TRBJ2-7,.,13,.,CASSPYGFYEQYF,TGTGCCAGCAGTCCGTACGGGTTCTACGAGCAGTACTTC
TRBV4-1,TRBJ1-2,.,17,TRBD1,CASSQQVRDRSNYGYTF,TGCGCCAGCAGCCAGCAGGTCCGGGACAGGAGCAACTATGGCTACACCTTC
TRBV27,TRBJ1-1,.,14,TRBD1,CASRRTGTGAEAFF,TGTGCCAGCAGGAGAACCGGGACAGGGGCTGAAGCTTTCTTT
TRBV19,TRBJ1-2,once,15,TRBD1,CASSRDRDIFYGYTF,TGTGCCAGTAGTCGAGACAGGGACATCTTCTATGGCTACACCTTC
TRBV4-1,TRBJ2-7,.,16,TRBD1,CASSQEGTGGPYEQYF,TGCGCCAGCAGCCAAGAGGGGACAGGGGGCCCCTACGAGCAGTACTTC
TRBV13,TRBJ2-3,.,16,TRBD2,CASSLGGSSGKNTQYF,TGTGCCAGCAGCTTAGGAGGGTCTAGCGGAAAGAATACGCAGTATTTT
TRBV6-6,TRBJ1-6,.,14,.,CAMRGDNQNSPLHF,TGTGCCATGCGGGGAGACAACCAAAATTCACCCCTCCACTTT
TRBV7-3,TRBJ2-2,.,13,.,CASSFANTGELFF,TGTGCCAGCAGCTTCGCGAACACCGGGGAGCTGTTTTTT
TRBV2,TRBJ2-1,.,11,.,CASSTGYEQFF,TGTGCCAGCAGTACGGGTTATGAGCAGTTCTTC
TRBV29-1,TRBJ1-2,.,11,.,CSVEDGNGYTF,TGCAGCGTTGAAGATGGGAATGGCTACACCTTC
TRBV7-9,TRBJ1-3,.,13,.,CASSRGARNTIYF,TGTGCCAGCAGCCGGGGCGCCCGAAACACCATATATTTT
TRBV7-2,TRBJ2-7,once,16,.,CASSLYIRAGSYEQYF,TGTGCCAGCAGCTTATATATAAGGGCCGGGTCCTACGAGCAGTACTTC
TRBV5-1,TRBJ1-6,.,15,TRBD1,CASSLGQGNNSPLHF,TGCGCCAGCAGCTTGGGACAGGGAAATAATTCACCCCTCCACTTT
TRBV5-1,TRBJ2-2,.,17,TRBD1,CASSPTGTGGDNGELFF,TGCGCCAGCAGCCCCACGGGGACAGGGGGCGATAACGGGGAGCTGTTTTTT
TRBV7-8,TRBJ1-2,.,12,TRBD1,CASSLTGIGYTF,TGTGCCAGCAGCTTGACAGGGATCGGCTACACCTTC
TRBV6-5,TRBJ1-2,.,15,TRBD1,CASSARDRVAYGYTF,TGTGCCAGCAGTGCGAGGGACAGGGTGGCCTATGGCTACACCTTC
TRBV7-9,TRBJ2-3,.,12,.,CASSPLEDTQYF,TGTGCCAGCAGCCCACTAGAGGATACGCAGTATTTT
TRBV2,TRBJ2-3,.,16,.,CASSTAGGAGTDTQYF,TGTGCCAGCAGTACTGCAGGAGGCGCGGGCACAGATACGCAGTATTTT
TRBV15,TRBJ1-1,.,14,.,CATSREGKGTEAFF,TGTGCCACCAGCAGAGAGGGGAAGGGCACTGAAGCTTTCTTT
TRBV19,TRBJ1-3,once,14,.,CASRPGQIGNTIYF,TGTGCCAGTAGGCCTGGACAGATTGGAAACACCATATATTTT